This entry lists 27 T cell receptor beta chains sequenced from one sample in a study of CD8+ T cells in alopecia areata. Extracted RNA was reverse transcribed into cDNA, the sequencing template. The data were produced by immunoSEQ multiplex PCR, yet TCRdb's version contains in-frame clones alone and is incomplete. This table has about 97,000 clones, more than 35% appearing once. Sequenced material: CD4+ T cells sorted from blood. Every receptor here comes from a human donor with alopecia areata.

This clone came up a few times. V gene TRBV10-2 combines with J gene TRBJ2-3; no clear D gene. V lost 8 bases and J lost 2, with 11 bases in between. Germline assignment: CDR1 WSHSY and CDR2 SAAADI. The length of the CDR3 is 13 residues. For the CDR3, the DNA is TGCGCCAGCCGGTTCCCCGCCACAGATACGCAGTATTTT. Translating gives CASRFPATDTQYF.

DNA for the CDR3: TGCGCCAGCAGCTTGCAAACTGGCCCGAACACCGGGGAGCTGTTTTTT. This sequence encodes CASSLQTGPNTGELFF. This rearrangement joins TRBV5-1 to TRBJ2-2; D ambiguous. Trimming took off 1 base at V and 0 bases at J, with 10 bases between the two ends. This CDR3 region has 16 residues. Germline values: CDR1 SGHRS, CDR2 YFSETQ.

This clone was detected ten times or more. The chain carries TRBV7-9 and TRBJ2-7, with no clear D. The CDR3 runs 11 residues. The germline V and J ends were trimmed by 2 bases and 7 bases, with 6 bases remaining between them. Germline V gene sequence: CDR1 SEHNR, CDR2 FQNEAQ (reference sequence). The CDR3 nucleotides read TGTGCCAGCAGCTTATCGAGGGAGCAGTACTTC. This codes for CASSLSREQYF. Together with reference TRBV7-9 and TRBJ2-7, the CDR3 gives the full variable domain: DTGVSQNPRHKITKRGQNVTFRCDPISEHNRLYWYRQTLGQGPEFLTYFQNEAQLEKSRLLSDRFSAERPKGSFSTLEIQRTEQGDSAMYLCASSLSREQYFGPGTRLTVT.

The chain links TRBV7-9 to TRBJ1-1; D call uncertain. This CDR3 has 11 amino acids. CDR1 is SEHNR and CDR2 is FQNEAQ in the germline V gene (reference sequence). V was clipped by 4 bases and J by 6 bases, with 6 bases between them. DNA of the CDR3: TGTGCCAGCAGCTCCCCCCCTGAAGCTTTCTTT. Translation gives CASSSPPEAFF.

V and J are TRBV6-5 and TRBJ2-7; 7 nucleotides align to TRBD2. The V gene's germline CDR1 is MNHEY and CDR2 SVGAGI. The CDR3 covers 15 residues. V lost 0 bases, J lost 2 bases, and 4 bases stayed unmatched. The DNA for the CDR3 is TGTGCCAGCAGTTACTCGAGTCTAGCGGCCTACGAGCAGTACTTC. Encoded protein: CASSYSSLAAYEQYF.

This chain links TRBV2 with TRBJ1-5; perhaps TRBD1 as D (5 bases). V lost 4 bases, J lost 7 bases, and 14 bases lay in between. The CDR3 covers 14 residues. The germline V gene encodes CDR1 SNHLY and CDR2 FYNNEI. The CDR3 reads CASSVQIRDQPQHF. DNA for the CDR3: TGTGCCAGCAGTGTACAAATCAGGGACCAGCCCCAGCATTTT.

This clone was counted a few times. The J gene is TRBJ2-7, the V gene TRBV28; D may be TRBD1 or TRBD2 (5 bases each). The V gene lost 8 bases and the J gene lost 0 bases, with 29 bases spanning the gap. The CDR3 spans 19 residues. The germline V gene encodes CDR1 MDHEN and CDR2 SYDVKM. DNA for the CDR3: TGTGCCAGCTTGGGGGACGGGTCCACGGGGTTGAAAAGCTCCTACGAGCAGTACTTC. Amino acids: CASLGDGSTGLKSSYEQYF. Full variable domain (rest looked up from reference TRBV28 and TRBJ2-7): DVKVTQSSRYLVKRTGEKVFLECVQDMDHENMFWYRQDPGLGLRLIYFSYDVKMKEKGDIPEGYSVSREKKERFSLILESASTNQTSMYLCASLGDGSTGLKSSYEQYFGPGTRLTVT.

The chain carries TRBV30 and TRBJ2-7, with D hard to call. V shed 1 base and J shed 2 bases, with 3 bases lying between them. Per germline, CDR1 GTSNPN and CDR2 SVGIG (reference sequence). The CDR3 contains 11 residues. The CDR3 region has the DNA TGTGCCTGGAGTGAAGCCTACGAGCAGTACTTC. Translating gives CAWSEAYEQYF.

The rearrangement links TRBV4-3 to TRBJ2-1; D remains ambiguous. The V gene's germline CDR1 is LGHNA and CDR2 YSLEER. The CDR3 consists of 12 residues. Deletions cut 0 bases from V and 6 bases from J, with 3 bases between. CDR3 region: CASSQDPNEQFF. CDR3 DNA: TGCGCCAGCAGCCAAGACCCCAATGAGCAGTTCTTC.

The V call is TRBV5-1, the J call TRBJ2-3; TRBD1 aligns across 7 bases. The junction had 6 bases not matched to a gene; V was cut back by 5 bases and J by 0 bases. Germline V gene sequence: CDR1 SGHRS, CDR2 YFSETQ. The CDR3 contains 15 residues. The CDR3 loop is CASRKWTGSTDTQYF. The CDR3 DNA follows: TGCGCCAGCAGAAAATGGACAGGCAGCACAGATACGCAGTATTTT.

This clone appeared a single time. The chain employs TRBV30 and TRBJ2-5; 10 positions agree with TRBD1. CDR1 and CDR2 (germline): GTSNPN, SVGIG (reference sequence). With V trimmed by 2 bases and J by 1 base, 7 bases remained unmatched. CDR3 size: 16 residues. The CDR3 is CAWSSGTGAPQETQYF. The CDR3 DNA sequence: TGTGCCTGGAGTTCCGGGACAGGGGCCCCCCAAGAGACCCAGTACTTC.

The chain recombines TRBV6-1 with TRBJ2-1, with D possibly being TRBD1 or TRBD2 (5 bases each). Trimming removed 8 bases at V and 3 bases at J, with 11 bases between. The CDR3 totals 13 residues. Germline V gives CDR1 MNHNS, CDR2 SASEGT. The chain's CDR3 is CASGGTVYNEQFF. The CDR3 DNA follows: TGTGCCAGCGGTGGGACGGTCTACAATGAGCAGTTCTTC.

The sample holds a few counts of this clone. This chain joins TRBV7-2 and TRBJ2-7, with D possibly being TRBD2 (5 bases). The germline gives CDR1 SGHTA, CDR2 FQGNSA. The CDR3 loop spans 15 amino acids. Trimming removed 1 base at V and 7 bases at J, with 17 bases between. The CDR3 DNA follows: TGTGCCAGCAGCTTAGTATCGGGGAGTACTGCAGAGCAGTACTTC. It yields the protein CASSLVSGSTAEQYF.

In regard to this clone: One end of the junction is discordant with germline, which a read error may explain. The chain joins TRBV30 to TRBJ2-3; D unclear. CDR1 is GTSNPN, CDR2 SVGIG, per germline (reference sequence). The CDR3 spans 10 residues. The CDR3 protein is CAWILDMQYF. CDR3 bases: TGTGCCTGGATTCTGGATATGCAGTATTTT.

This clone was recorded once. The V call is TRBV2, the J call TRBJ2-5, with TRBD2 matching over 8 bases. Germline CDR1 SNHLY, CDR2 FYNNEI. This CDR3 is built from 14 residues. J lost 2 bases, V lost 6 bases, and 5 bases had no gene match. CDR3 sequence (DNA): TGTGCCAGCAGAGGCGGGAGGCATCAAGAGACCCAGTACTTC. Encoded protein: CASRGGRHQETQYF.

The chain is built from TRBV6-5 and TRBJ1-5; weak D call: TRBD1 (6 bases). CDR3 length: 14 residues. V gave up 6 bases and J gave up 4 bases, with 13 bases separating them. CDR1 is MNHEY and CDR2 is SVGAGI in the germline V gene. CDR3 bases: TGTGCCAGCAGCTCCGACAGGAGAAATCAGCCCCAGCATTTT. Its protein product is CASSSDRRNQPQHF.

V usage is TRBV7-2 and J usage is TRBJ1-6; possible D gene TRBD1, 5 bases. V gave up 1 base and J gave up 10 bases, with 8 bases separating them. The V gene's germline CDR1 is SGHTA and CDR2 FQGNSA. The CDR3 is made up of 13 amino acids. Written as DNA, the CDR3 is TGTGCCAGCAGCTTAGAAGGGGACTCACCCCTCCACTTT. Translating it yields CASSLEGDSPLHF.

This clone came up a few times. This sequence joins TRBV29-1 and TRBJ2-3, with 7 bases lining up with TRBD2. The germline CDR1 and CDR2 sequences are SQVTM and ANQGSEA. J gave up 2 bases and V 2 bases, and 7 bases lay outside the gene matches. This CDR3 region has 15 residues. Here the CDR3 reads CSVEMASGSTDTQYF. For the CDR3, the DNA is TGCAGCGTTGAAATGGCTAGCGGATCCACAGATACGCAGTATTTT.

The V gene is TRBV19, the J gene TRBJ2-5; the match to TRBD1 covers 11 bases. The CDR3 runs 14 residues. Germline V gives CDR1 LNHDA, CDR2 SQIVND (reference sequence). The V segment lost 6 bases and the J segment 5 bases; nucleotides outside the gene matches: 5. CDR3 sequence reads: CASSGTGGTETQYF. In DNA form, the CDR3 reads TGTGCCAGTAGCGGGACAGGGGGAACGGAGACCCAGTACTTC.

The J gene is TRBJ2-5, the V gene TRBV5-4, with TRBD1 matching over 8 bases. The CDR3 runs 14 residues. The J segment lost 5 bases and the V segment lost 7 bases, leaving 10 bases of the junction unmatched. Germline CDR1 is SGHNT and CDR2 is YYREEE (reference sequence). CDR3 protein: CASDAGGAGETQYF. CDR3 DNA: TGTGCCAGCGACGCAGGGGGCGCAGGGGAGACCCAGTACTTC.

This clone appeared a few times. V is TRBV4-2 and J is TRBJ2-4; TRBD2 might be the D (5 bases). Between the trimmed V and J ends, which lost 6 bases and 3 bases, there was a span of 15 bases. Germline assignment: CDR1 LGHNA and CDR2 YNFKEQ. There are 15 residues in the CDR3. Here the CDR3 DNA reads TGTGCCAGCAGTCAAATGGGTGAGGGCAAAAACATTCAGTACTTC. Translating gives CASSQMGEGKNIQYF.

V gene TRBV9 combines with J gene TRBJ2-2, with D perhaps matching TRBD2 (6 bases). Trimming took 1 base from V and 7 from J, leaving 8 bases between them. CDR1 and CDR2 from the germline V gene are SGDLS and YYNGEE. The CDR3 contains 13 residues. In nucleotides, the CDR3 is TGTGCCAGCAGCGTATTGGGAGGCGGGGAGCTGTTTTTT. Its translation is CASSVLGGGELFF.

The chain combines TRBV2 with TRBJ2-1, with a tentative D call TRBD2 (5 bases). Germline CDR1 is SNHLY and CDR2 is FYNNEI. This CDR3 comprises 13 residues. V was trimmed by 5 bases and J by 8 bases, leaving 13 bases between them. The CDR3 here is CASSRTRADEQFF. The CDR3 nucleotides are TGTGCCAGCAGTCGAACGCGGGCGGATGAGCAGTTCTTC.

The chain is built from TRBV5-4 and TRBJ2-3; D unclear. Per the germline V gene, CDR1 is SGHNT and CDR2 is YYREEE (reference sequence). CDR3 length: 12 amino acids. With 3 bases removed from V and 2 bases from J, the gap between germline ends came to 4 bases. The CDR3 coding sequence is TGTGCCAGCAGCTCGACCACAGATACGCAGTATTTT. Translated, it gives CASSSTTDTQYF. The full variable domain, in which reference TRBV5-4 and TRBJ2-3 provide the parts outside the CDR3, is ETGVTQSPTHLIKTRGQQVTLRCSSQSGHNTVSWYQQALGQGPQFIFQYYREEENGRGNFPPRFSGLQFPNYSSELNVNALELDDSALYLCASSSTTDTQYFGPGTRLTVL.

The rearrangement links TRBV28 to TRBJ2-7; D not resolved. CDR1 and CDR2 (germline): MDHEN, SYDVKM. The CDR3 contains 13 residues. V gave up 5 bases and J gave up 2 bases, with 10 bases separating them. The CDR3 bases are TGTGCCAGCAGTCCCTTACAGCCCTACGAGCAGTACTTC. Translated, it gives CASSPLQPYEQYF.

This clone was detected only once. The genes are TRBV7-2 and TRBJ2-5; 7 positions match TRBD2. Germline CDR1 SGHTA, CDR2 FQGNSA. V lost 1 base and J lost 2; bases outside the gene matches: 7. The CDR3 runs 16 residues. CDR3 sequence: CASSLDRASGQETQYF. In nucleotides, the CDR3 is TGTGCCAGCAGCTTAGATCGGGCTAGCGGACAAGAGACCCAGTACTTC.

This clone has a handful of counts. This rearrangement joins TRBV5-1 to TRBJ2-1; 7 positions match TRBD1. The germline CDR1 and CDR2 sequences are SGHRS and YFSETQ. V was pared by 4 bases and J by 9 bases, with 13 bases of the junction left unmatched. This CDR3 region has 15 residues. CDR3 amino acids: CASSAPGGQRSEQFF. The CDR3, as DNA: TGCGCCAGCAGCGCACCAGGGGGACAAAGAAGTGAGCAGTTCTTC.